This paragraph covers one TCR beta chain sequence. What it binds is not known. Researchers ran the PCR with 60 Vbeta and 13 Jbeta primers. Clones were read by immunoSEQ multiplex PCR, and TCRdb kept only the in-frame ones, dropping some. The sample holds roughly 76,000 clones, just over 85% seen once. The entry originates in a study of cytomegalovirus exposure and HLA in healthy donors. Study summary: Earlier, 150 million to 200 million T cells were analyzed, and more than 100 million unique TCR beta sequences were found among them. Overall study findings and caveats: For most TCR sequences rarity was the rule, although some public TCRs occurred in many donors. Across HLA loci, a later analysis found differing TCR association rates, with DRB1 most and HLA-C fewest. No immune exposure information besides CMV serostatus was available.

The ends lost 10 bases at V and 2 bases at J; junction bases unmatched: 16. The CDR3 has 17 amino acids. Germline V gene sequence: CDR1 SGDLS, CDR2 YYNGEE. This receptor was identified in a woman in her 30s in good health and CMV-seronegative. The sequenced sample consisted of PBMCs. The V call is TRBV9, the J call TRBJ1-5, with 9 positions matching TRBD1. In DNA, the CDR3 is TGTGCCCCTATATATCCTTCCCGGGACAGGGGCAATCAGCCCCAGCATTTT. Its protein is CAPIYPSRDRGNQPQHF.